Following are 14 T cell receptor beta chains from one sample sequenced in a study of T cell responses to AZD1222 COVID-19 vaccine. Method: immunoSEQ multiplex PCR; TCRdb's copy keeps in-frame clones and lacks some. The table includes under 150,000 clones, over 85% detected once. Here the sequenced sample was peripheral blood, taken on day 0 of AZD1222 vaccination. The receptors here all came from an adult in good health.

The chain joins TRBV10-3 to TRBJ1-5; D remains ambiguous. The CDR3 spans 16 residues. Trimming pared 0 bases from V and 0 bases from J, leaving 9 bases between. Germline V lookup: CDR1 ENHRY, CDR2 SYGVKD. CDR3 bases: TGTGCCATCAGTGAGTCACACCTTATTAGCAATCAGCCCCAGCATTTT. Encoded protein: CAISESHLISNQPQHF.

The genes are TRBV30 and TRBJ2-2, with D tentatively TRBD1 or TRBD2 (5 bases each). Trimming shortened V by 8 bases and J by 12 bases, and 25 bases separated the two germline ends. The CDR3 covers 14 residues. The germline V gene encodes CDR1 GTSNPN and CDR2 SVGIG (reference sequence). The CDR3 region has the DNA TGTGCCATCCGCCCTAGGGACCGCGAGACCAAGCTGTTTTTT. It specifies CAIRPRDRETKLFF.

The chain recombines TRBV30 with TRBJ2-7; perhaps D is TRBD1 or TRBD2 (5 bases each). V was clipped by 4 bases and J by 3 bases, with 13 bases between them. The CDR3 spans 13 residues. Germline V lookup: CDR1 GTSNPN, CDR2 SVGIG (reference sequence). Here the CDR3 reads CAWIRKGRYEQYF. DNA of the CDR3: TGTGCCTGGATACGAAAGGGACGCTACGAGCAGTACTTC.

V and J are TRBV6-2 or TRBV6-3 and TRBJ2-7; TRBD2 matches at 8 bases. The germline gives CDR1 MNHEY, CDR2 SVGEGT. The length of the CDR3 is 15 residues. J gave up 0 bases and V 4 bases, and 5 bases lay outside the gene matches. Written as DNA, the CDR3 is TGTGCCAGCAGTTCCATAGCGGGAAACTCCTACGAGCAGTACTTC. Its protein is CASSSIAGNSYEQYF.

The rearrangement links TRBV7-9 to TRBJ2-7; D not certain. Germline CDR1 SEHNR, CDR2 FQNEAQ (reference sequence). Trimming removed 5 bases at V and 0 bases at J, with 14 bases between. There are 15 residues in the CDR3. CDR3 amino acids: CASSGRTLSSYEQYF. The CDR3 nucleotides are TGTGCCAGCAGCGGGCGGACGTTGAGCTCCTACGAGCAGTACTTC.

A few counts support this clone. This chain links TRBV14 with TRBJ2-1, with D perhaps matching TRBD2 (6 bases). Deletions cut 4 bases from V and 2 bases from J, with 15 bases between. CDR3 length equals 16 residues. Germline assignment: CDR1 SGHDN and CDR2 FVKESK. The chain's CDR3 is CASSRLGSGAYNEQFF. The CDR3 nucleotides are TGTGCCAGCAGCCGCCTGGGTAGCGGAGCCTACAATGAGCAGTTCTTC.

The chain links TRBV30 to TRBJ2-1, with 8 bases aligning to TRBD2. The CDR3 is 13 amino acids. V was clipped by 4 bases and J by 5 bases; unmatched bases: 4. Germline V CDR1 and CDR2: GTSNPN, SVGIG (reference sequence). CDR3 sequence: CAWTAGGNNEQFF. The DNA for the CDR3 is TGTGCCTGGACGGCGGGAGGTAACAATGAGCAGTTCTTC. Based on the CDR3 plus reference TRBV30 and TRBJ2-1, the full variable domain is SQTIHQWPATLVQPVGSPLSLECTVEGTSNPNLYWYRQAAGRGLQLLFYSVGIGQISSEVPQNLSASRPQDRQFILSSKKLLLSDSGFYLCAWTAGGNNEQFFGPGTRLTVL.

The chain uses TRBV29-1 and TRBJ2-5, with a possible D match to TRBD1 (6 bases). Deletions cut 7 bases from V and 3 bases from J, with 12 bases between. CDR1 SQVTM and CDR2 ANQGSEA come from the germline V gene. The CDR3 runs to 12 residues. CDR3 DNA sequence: TGCAGCGCCCGACAGGTGGAAGAGACCCAGTACTTC. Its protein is CSARQVEETQYF.

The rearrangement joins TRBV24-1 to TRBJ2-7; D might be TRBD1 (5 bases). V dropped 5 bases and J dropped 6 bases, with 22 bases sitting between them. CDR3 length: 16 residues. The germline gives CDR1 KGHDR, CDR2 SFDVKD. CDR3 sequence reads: CATSVPEPKGPAEQYF. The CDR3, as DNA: TGTGCCACCAGTGTCCCAGAGCCTAAGGGGCCGGCCGAGCAGTACTTC.

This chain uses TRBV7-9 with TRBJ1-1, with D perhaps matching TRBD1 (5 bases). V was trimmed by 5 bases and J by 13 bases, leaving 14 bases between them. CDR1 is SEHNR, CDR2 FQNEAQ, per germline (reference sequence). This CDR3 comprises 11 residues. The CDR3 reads CASSPAWGIFF. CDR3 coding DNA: TGTGCCAGCAGCCCGGCCTGGGGCATTTTCTTT.

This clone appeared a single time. CDR3 residues: CASSLLKETMSWYTF. DNA of the CDR3: TGTGCCAGCAGCTTATTAAAGGAGACGATGAGTTGGTACACCTTC. This chain uses TRBV5-6 with TRBJ1-2; D is unclear. V dropped 2 bases and J dropped 11 bases, with 22 bases sitting between them. The CDR3 runs to 15 residues. The germline V gene has CDR1 SGHDT and CDR2 YYEEEE.

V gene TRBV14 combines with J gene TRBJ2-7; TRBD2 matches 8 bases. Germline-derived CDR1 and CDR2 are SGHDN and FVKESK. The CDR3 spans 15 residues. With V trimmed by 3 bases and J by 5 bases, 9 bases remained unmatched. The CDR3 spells CASSQGHREGHEQYF. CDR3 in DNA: TGTGCCAGCAGCCAGGGCCATCGGGAGGGGCACGAGCAGTACTTC. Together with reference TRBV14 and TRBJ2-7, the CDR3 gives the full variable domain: EAGVTQFPSHSVIEKGQTVTLRCDPISGHDNLYWYRRVMGKEIKFLLHFVKESKQDESGMPNNRFLAERTGGTYSTLKVQPAELEDSGVYFCASSQGHREGHEQYFGPGTRLTVT.

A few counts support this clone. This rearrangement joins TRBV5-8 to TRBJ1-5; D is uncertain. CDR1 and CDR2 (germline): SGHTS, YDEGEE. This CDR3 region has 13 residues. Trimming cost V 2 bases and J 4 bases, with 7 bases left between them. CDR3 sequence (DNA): TGTGCCAGCAGCTTTGGGGTAAATCAGCCCCAGCATTTT. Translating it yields CASSFGVNQPQHF.

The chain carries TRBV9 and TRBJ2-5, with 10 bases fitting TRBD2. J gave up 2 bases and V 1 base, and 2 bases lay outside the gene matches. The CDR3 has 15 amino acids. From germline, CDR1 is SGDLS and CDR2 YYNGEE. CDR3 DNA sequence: TGTGCCAGCAGCGTAACTAGCGGGATTCAAGAGACCCAGTACTTC. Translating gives CASSVTSGIQETQYF.